The sequence of this T cell receptor (beta chain) was determined in a study of blood T cells in healthy people across ages. Germline assignment: CDR1 SEHNR and CDR2 FQNEAQ (reference sequence). The CDR3 runs 13 residues. The V end lost 8 bases, the J end lost 3 bases, and 13 bases lay between the germline ends. For the second PCR, which ran for roughly 6 to 11 cycles, a sample-barcoded 5' primer and a J-beta primer mix were used. MiXCR, applied by TCRdb to the 5' RACE reads, yields one record per CDR3 protein. This table holds about 2 million distinct CDR3 sequences, approximately 50% found once. Sequencing was performed on blood. The chain couples TRBV7-9 to TRBJ1-2, with D perhaps matching TRBD1 (6 bases). The receptor's source is a woman aged 40 to 55 in good health. The chain's CDR3 is CASFGGGDYGYTF. The DNA of the CDR3 is TGTGCCAGCTTCGGGGGGGGCGACTATGGCTACACCTTC.